The 32 T cell receptor beta chains given below trace back to one sample, sequenced in a study of CD8+ T cells in alopecia areata. Documented treatment: oral pan-JAK inhibitor, 5-10 mg twice daily. cDNA reverse transcribed from extracted RNA served as the sequencing template. The protocol was immunoSEQ multiplex PCR, while the TCRdb copy is restricted to in-frame clones and leaves out a portion. The table includes roughly 210,000 clones, 40% to 55% detected once. Sequencing used CD4+ T cells sorted from blood, obtained at approximately week 37, from a patient treated with tofacitinib. Receptors were obtained from a human donor with alopecia areata.

This clone was counted ten times or more. V is TRBV4-1 and J is TRBJ1-1, with a possible D match to TRBD1 (5 bases). This CDR3 is built from 14 residues. V lost 2 bases, J lost 6 bases, and 13 bases lay in between. Germline CDR1 MGHRA, CDR2 YSYEKL. This CDR3 is CASSQTDRYPEAFF. The DNA of the CDR3 is TGCGCCAGCAGCCAAACCGACAGATATCCTGAAGCTTTCTTT.

This chain connects TRBV30 to TRBJ2-2; D unresolved. Germline V CDR1 and CDR2: GTSNPN, SVGIG (reference sequence). V was trimmed by 4 bases and J by 5 bases, leaving 11 bases between them. The CDR3 is made up of 13 amino acids. The CDR3 DNA follows: TGTGCCTGGACGGTGTCGATTACCGGGGAGCTGTTTTTT. It translates to CAWTVSITGELFF.

The CDR3 DNA is TGCGCCAGCAGCCAAGATCTCGGGAATCAGCCCCAGCATTTT. It specifies CASSQDLGNQPQHF. The chain carries TRBV4-1 and TRBJ1-5, with unresolved D. Germline assignment: CDR1 MGHRA and CDR2 YSYEKL. CDR3 length: 14 amino acids. V was cut by 0 bases and J by 4 bases, with 7 bases left in between.

The chain has TRBV10-3 and TRBJ2-5; 9 nucleotides agree with TRBD2. With V trimmed by 0 bases and J by 5 bases, 7 bases remained unmatched. The CDR3 has 16 amino acids. Germline V gene sequence: CDR1 ENHRY, CDR2 SYGVKD. CDR3: CAISESGGRAWETQYF. The CDR3 DNA follows: TGTGCCATCAGTGAGTCAGGCGGGAGGGCCTGGGAGACCCAGTACTTC.

This chain links TRBV6-1 with TRBJ2-5; D remains unclear. Trimming took off 3 bases at V and 5 bases at J, with 7 bases between the two ends. The CDR3 is 12 residues long. Germline lookup yields CDR1 MNHNS and CDR2 SASEGT. This CDR3 is CASSDLSETQYF. The CDR3 DNA is TGTGCCAGCAGTGACCTCTCGGAGACCCAGTACTTC.

The chain uses TRBV10-3 and TRBJ1-1; 7 bases fit TRBD1. Trimming removed 10 bases from V and 2 bases from J; junction bases left unmatched: 7. Germline loops: CDR1 ENHRY, CDR2 SYGVKD. The CDR3 extends over 13 amino acids. CDR3 nucleotide sequence: TGTGCCACTCTCACAGGGGCCAACACTGAAGCTTTCTTT. Translation: CATLTGANTEAFF.

This clone was detected a few times. This specimen includes other DNA sequences encoding the same CDR3. The rearrangement uses TRBV7-2 and TRBJ2-5, with D possibly TRBD2 on 6 matching bases. Germline lookup yields CDR1 SGHTA and CDR2 FQGNSA. Trimming removed 8 bases from V and 5 bases from J, with 12 bases in between. CDR3 size: 12 residues. The CDR3 loop reads CASAPGGETQYF. CDR3 nucleotides: TGTGCCAGCGCTCCTGGAGGGGAGACCCAGTACTTC. Variable domain in full (rest from reference TRBV7-2 and TRBJ2-5): GAGVSQSPSNKVTEKGKDVELRCDPISGHTALYWYRQSLGQGLEFLIYFQGNSAPDKSGLPSDRFSAERTGGSVSTLTIQRTQQEDSAVYLCASAPGGETQYFGPGTRLLVL.

The chain couples TRBV30 to TRBJ2-2; either TRBD1 or TRBD2 may fit D (5 bases each). The germline gives CDR1 GTSNPN, CDR2 SVGIG (reference sequence). V lost 7 bases to trimming and J lost 1 base, with 13 bases between them. The CDR3 loop spans 14 amino acids. The CDR3 DNA follows: TGTGCCTATACTGGGGGAGTGAACACCGGGGAGCTGTTTTTT. Translated: CAYTGGVNTGELFF.

The chain carries TRBV2 and TRBJ2-7; D possibly corresponds to TRBD2 (6 bases). The CDR3 loop spans 15 amino acids. The germline V gene encodes CDR1 SNHLY and CDR2 FYNNEI. V was trimmed by 1 base and J by 0 bases, leaving 10 bases between them. CDR3 nucleotides: TGTGCCAGCAGTGAAGAGCGGGCTATCTCCTACGAGCAGTACTTC. This gives the protein CASSEERAISYEQYF.

The chain couples TRBV7-9 to TRBJ2-4, with TRBD2 identical over 7 bases. The V and J ends lost 3 bases and 4 bases, in that order; junction bases with no gene match: 3. The CDR3 extends over 14 amino acids. CDR1 is SEHNR, CDR2 FQNEAQ, per germline (reference sequence). Written as DNA, the CDR3 is TGTGCCAGCAGCTTGGTGGGAGGGAAAAACATTCAGTACTTC. This translates into CASSLVGGKNIQYF. The whole variable domain, remainder taken from reference TRBV7-9 and TRBJ2-4, is DTGVSQNPRHKITKRGQNVTFRCDPISEHNRLYWYRQTLGQGPEFLTYFQNEAQLEKSRLLSDRFSAERPKGSFSTLEIQRTEQGDSAMYLCASSLVGGKNIQYFGAGTRLSVL.

This clone was recorded a few times. This sequence joins TRBV29-1 and TRBJ2-3; 7 bases align to TRBD1. The CDR3 length is 12 residues. V lost 7 bases to trimming and J lost 9 bases; unmatched junction nucleotides: 10. Germline CDR1 is SQVTM and CDR2 is ANQGSEA. Written as DNA, the CDR3 is TGCAGCGAGAGTTCGACAGGGCAAACGCAGTATTTT. Its translation: CSESSTGQTQYF.

This clone showed up just a few times. V and J are TRBV29-1 and TRBJ1-3; D gene unclear. CDR3 length equals 11 residues. The V end lost 2 bases, the J end lost 7 bases, and 6 bases lay between the germline ends. Germline V CDR1 and CDR2: SQVTM, ANQGSEA. CDR3 sequence reads: CSVEKGNTIYF. As DNA, the CDR3 is TGCAGCGTTGAAAAAGGGAACACCATATATTTT.

Only a few counts were recorded for this clone. The chain combines TRBV7-2 with TRBJ2-4, with 8 bases that match TRBD1. The CDR3 is made up of 15 amino acids. The germline CDR1 and CDR2 sequences are SGHTA and FQGNSA. V lost 5 bases to trimming and J lost 0 bases; unmatched junction nucleotides: 3. The CDR3 here is CASSGTGLAKNIQYF. As DNA, the CDR3 is TGTGCCAGCAGCGGGACAGGATTAGCCAAAAACATTCAGTACTTC.

This chain links TRBV19 with TRBJ2-7; D may be TRBD1 or TRBD2 (5 bases each). V was shortened by 3 bases and J by 0 bases, with 15 bases between the two germline ends. Looked up from germline, CDR1 is LNHDA and CDR2 is SQIVND (reference sequence). The CDR3 length is 16 residues. CDR3 protein: CASSMAGTQSSYEQYF. CDR3 nucleotide sequence: TGTGCCAGTAGTATGGCCGGGACCCAAAGCTCCTACGAGCAGTACTTC.

The chain uses TRBV30 and TRBJ1-1; perhaps TRBD1 as D (6 bases). The germline V and J ends were trimmed by 0 bases and 0 bases, with 8 bases remaining between them. Germline loops: CDR1 GTSNPN, CDR2 SVGIG (reference sequence). The CDR3 spans 14 residues. The CDR3 nucleotides read TGTGCCTGGAGTGTTAACAGGGTGAACACTGAAGCTTTCTTT. Translating gives CAWSVNRVNTEAFF.

CDR3 nucleotides: TGTGCCATCAGCGGTAGCTCCTACGAGCAGTACTTC. Translation gives CAISGSSYEQYF. The chain joins TRBV10-3 to TRBJ2-7; D is uncertain. The V end was cut by 6 bases, the J end by 0 bases, with 6 bases between. This CDR3 has 12 residues. Germline V gene lookup returns CDR1 ENHRY and CDR2 SYGVKD.

This clone was seen once. This chain joins TRBV7-3 and TRBJ2-7; D might be TRBD1 (5 bases). Germline loops: CDR1 SGHTA, CDR2 FQGTGA. This CDR3 spans 13 amino acids. With 5 bases removed from V and 3 bases from J, the gap between germline ends came to 11 bases. DNA of the CDR3: TGTGCCAGCAGCCACACCCAGGGCTACGAGCAGTACTTC. Translating it yields CASSHTQGYEQYF.

This clone came up a few times. The gene calls are TRBV6-5 and TRBJ2-7; TRBD2 agrees at 16 bases. Germline-derived CDR1 and CDR2 are MNHEY and SVGAGI. Losses at the gene ends were 8 bases for V and 4 bases for J; bases not matched to a gene: 5. The CDR3 extends over 15 amino acids. This chain's CDR3 is CASRRGLAGGYEQYF. In nucleotides, the CDR3 is TGTGCCAGCCGGCGGGGACTAGCGGGAGGGTACGAGCAGTACTTC.

This clone was counted between two and nine times. CDR3 sequence reads: CSVTTGDGQPQHF. For the CDR3, the DNA is TGCAGCGTCACCACAGGGGACGGGCAGCCCCAGCATTTT. The chain recombines TRBV29-1 with TRBJ1-5; 7 bases are shared with TRBD1. The CDR3 length is 13 residues. The J segment lost 7 bases and the V segment lost 6 bases, leaving 9 bases of the junction unmatched. Germline V gives CDR1 SQVTM, CDR2 ANQGSEA.

The V call is TRBV29-1, the J call TRBJ2-3; a possible D gene is TRBD1 (6 bases). V was clipped by 8 bases and J by 2 bases, with 14 bases between them. The CDR3 spans 13 residues. Germline V gene sequence: CDR1 SQVTM, CDR2 ANQGSEA. The CDR3 nucleotides are TGCAGCATAAAGACAGGATACACAGATACGCAGTATTTT. Translating gives CSIKTGYTDTQYF.

The chain couples TRBV28 to TRBJ1-5, with D unclear. V was clipped by 7 bases and J by 6 bases, with 13 bases between them. The CDR3 totals 13 residues. The germline V gene has CDR1 MDHEN and CDR2 SYDVKM. In DNA form, the CDR3 reads TGTGCCAGCACTACTTTTGCGGCTCAGCCCCAGCATTTT. Encoded protein: CASTTFAAQPQHF.

This rearrangement joins TRBV5-1 to TRBJ2-6; 7 bases agree with TRBD1. V was pared by 3 bases and J by 1 base, with 10 bases of the junction left unmatched. Germline assignment: CDR1 SGHRS and CDR2 YFSETQ. The CDR3 loop spans 18 amino acids. The CDR3 DNA reads as TGCGCCAGCAGCTACTTCGGACAGGTGCCGTCTGGGGCCAACGTCCTGACTTTC. Translating it yields CASSYFGQVPSGANVLTF.

This CDR3 reads CASSYSRGSYEQYF. The CDR3 bases are TGTGCCAGCAGTTATTCTCGGGGATCCTACGAGCAGTACTTC. V usage is TRBV6-5 and J usage is TRBJ2-7, with D possibly TRBD2 on 5 matching bases. From germline, CDR1 is MNHEY and CDR2 SVGAGI. Trimming took off 3 bases at V and 1 base at J, with 10 bases between the two ends. This CDR3 has 14 residues.

The chain employs TRBV30 and TRBJ2-5; no reliable D call. The CDR3 runs 12 residues. Germline V gene sequence: CDR1 GTSNPN, CDR2 SVGIG (reference sequence). V was shortened by 2 bases and J by 7 bases, with 11 bases between the two germline ends. CDR3 protein: CAWSSPPRTQYF. The CDR3 region has the DNA TGTGCCTGGAGTTCCCCCCCCCGGACCCAGTACTTC.

This chain joins TRBV21-1 and TRBJ2-5. TRBV21-1 is assigned pseudogene status. The length of the CDR3 is 17 residues. The CDR3 nucleotides read TGTGCCAGCAGCAGGAGACCCACCGGGCCCTCTCTGGAGACCCAGTACTTC. Translation: CASSRRPTGPSLETQYF.

As to this clone: The junction differs from germline at one of its ends, possibly a read error. The chain employs TRBV7-9 and TRBJ1-1; D is unresolved. This CDR3 has 14 amino acids. CDR1 SEHNR and CDR2 FQNEAQ come from the germline V gene (reference sequence). CDR3 sequence reads: CASSLRLVNTEAFF. In nucleotides, the CDR3 is TGTGCCAGCAGCTTACGACTTGTGAACACCGAAGCTTTCTTT.

This rearrangement joins TRBV29-1 to TRBJ2-7, with a tentative D call TRBD2 (6 bases). V was pared by 7 bases and J by 2 bases, with 15 bases between. CDR3 size: 13 residues. Germline values: CDR1 SQVTM, CDR2 ANQGSEA. CDR3 sequence: CSGGDSYPYEQYF. CDR3 sequence (DNA): TGCAGCGGCGGGGACTCCTACCCCTACGAGCAGTACTTC.

This clone appeared a few times. This chain links TRBV29-1 with TRBJ2-7; D is uncertain. The length of the CDR3 is 14 residues. The germline gives CDR1 SQVTM, CDR2 ANQGSEA. Deletions cut 6 bases from V and 5 bases from J, with 20 bases between. CDR3 bases: TGCAGCGTCGCCCCGGGCCCCCAAGGGAACGAGCAGTACTTC. Its protein product is CSVAPGPQGNEQYF.

The chain has TRBV29-1 and TRBJ1-1; TRBD1 is a possible D gene (5 bases). From germline, CDR1 is SQVTM and CDR2 ANQGSEA. V shed 4 bases and J shed 1 base, with 7 bases lying between them. The CDR3 runs 12 residues. CDR3 loop: CSVGGPNTEAFF. CDR3 DNA: TGCAGCGTTGGGGGACCGAACACTGAAGCTTTCTTT.

This clone came up a few times. Other DNA sequences within the sample encode an identical CDR3. The chain has TRBV7-9 and TRBJ2-7; D is possibly TRBD1 (5 bases). The V end was cut by 5 bases, the J end by 1 base, with 6 bases between. Germline CDR1 and CDR2: SEHNR and FQNEAQ (reference sequence). The CDR3 has 12 residues. The CDR3 DNA follows: TGTGCCAGCAGCCGGACATCCTACGAGCAGTACTTC. It encodes CASSRTSYEQYF.

This chain uses TRBV6-6 with TRBJ1-1; the D gene is possibly TRBD1 (5 bases). The CDR3 contains 14 residues. CDR1 and CDR2 from the germline V gene are MNHNY and SVGAGI (reference sequence). Trimming removed 10 bases from V and 4 bases from J, with 19 bases in between. The DNA for the CDR3 is TGTGCCACCCTATTAGGGGACGGGCCCACTGAAGCTTTCTTT. Amino acids: CATLLGDGPTEAFF.

The gene calls are TRBV5-1 and TRBJ1-5; no firm D call. CDR3 length: 15 residues. The ends were cut back, 0 bases at V and 2 bases at J, with 9 bases in the middle. CDR1 is SGHRS, CDR2 YFSETQ, per germline. CDR3 in amino acids: CASSLDLARNQPQHF. The DNA for the CDR3 is TGCGCCAGCAGCTTGGATCTTGCGCGCAATCAGCCCCAGCATTTT.